This T cell receptor beta chain was recovered during a study of cytomegalovirus exposure and HLA in healthy donors. Study-level points and caveats: In a later analysis, specific HLA alleles were associated with approximately 16,000 TCR beta sequences at a 0.05 false discovery rate.

CDR1 SEHNR and CDR2 FQNEAQ come from the germline V gene (reference sequence). CDR3 length: 14 residues. The germline V and J ends were trimmed by 4 bases and 6 bases, with 15 bases remaining between them. The PCR contained 60 Vbeta and 13 Jbeta primers. Only in-frame clones appear in the TCRdb table, and some are missing; sequencing was by immunoSEQ multiplex PCR. The sample gives 130,000 or so clones, 81% of which show up once; 2% to 2.5% is in the top ten. Note on this clone: The target antigen is unknown.

The V and J genes are TRBV7-9 and TRBJ1-2, with D perhaps matching TRBD1 (6 bases). The origin of this receptor is a woman aged 40 to 55 in good health and CMV-seronegative. The sample comprised PBMCs. CDR3 sequence (DNA): TGTGCCAGCAGCTCCACAACAGGGATTGATGGCTACACCTTC. Translated: CASSSTTGIDGYTF.